These 10 T cell receptor beta chains were all obtained from the same sample, sequenced in a study of tumor and adjacent non-tumor tissue in lung cancer. The template was RNA from unsorted bulk tissue. Distant lung tissue was collected more than 3 cm away from the tumor edge. The library came from three nested PCR rounds adapted from ARM-PCR protocols. TCRdb re-called the multiplex PCR reads through MiXCR, storing one row per CDR3 protein. There are about 86,000 distinct CDR3 sequences in the sample; 76% occur only once, and just over 20% lies in the top ten. Sequenced sample: distant non-tumor lung tissue. The receptors shown here come from a woman aged 45-59 years with non-small cell lung cancer.

With respect to this clonotype: Germline and junction disagree at one end, which may indicate a read error. The rearrangement uses TRBV6-2 or TRBV6-3 and TRBJ2-3; the D call may be TRBD1 or TRBD2 (5 bases each). The CDR3 totals 17 residues. Germline-derived CDR1 and CDR2 are MNHEY and SVGEGT. The CDR3 loop reads CTSSYSGTEAYTDTHYF. In DNA, the CDR3 is TGTACCAGCAGTTACTCTGGGACGGAAGCCTACACAGATACGCACTATTTT.

Concerning this clonotype itself: This may be a read error: a much more frequent sequence differs by one nucleotide. The CDR3 carries no conserved terminal phenylalanine or tryptophan, so it likely arises from a read error. The V call is TRBV20-1, the J call TRBJ2-7; D remains ambiguous. Germline V gene lookup returns CDR1 DFQATT and CDR2 SNEGSKA (reference sequence). The CDR3 runs to 11 residues. The germline V and J ends were trimmed by 5 bases and 4 bases, with 9 bases remaining between them. CDR3: CSAVYLYEQYS. CDR3 nucleotides: TGCAGTGCTGTCTACCTTTACGAGCAGTACTCC.

With regard to this clonotype: The junction and the germline gene differ at one end; a read error may be behind it. The chain's CDR3 is CVSSTINRPQHF. The DNA for the CDR3 is TGTGTCAGCAGTACCATCAATCGGCCCCAGCATTTT. J is TRBJ1-5 and V is TRBV12-3 or TRBV12-4; D gene unclear. This CDR3 spans 12 amino acids.

CDR3 coding DNA: TGTGCCAGTAGCGGAGCGGGGGCCTTCAATCAGTCCAAGCATTTT. Translation gives CASSGAGAFNQSKHF. The chain joins TRBV5-6 to TRBJ1-5; tentative D call: TRBD1 (6 bases). Germline V CDR1 and CDR2: SGHDT, YYEEEE. With 8 bases removed from V and 14 bases from J, the gap between germline ends came to 29 bases. This CDR3 is 15 amino acids long.

Remarks on this clonotype: The CDR3 does not end in the conserved phenylalanine or tryptophan, so this is likely a read error. The chain carries TRBV6-1 and TRBJ2-7; D gene ambiguous. This CDR3 has 13 residues. The V and J ends lost 9 bases and 7 bases respectively, with 19 bases between them. Germline V gene data show CDR1 as MNHNS and CDR2 as SASEGT. The DNA of the CDR3 is TGTGCCAGTACTGGTCTGGAGACGTGGGAGCAGTACTTG. Protein: CASTGLETWEQYL.

This clonotype was recorded once. The junction departs from germline at one end; a sequencing error may be responsible. For the CDR3, the DNA is TGTGCCAGCAGTTACAATAGGTGCCATGAGCGGTTCTTC. Encoded protein: CASSYNRCHERFF. The V and J genes are TRBV6-5 and TRBJ2-1; D remains ambiguous. CDR1 is MNHEY, CDR2 SVGAGI, per germline. The CDR3 has 13 amino acids.

On this clonotype itself: The conserved phenylalanine or tryptophan normally closing the CDR3 is absent here, so this likely arose from a read error. This chain joins TRBV4-2 and TRBJ2-6; D is unresolved. The V and J ends lost 6 bases and 0 bases respectively, with 9 bases between them. Germline V gene data show CDR1 as LGHNA and CDR2 as YNFKEQ. This CDR3 spans 15 amino acids. For the CDR3, the DNA is TGTGCCAGCAGTCTCTGTCGCTCTGGGGCCAACGTCCTGACTGTC. Translating it yields CASSLCRSGANVLTV.

For this clonotype: A single base separates this from a much larger clone, so it may be a read error. The chain combines TRBV20-1 with TRBJ2-2, with 8 bases aligning to TRBD2. The CDR3 covers 15 residues. Germline CDR1 DFQATT, CDR2 SNEGSKA (reference sequence). The CDR3 nucleotides are TGCAGTGCATCTTGGCGGGAGGTCAACACCGCGGAGCTGTTTTTT. Translated, it gives CSASWREVNTAELFF.

Comments on this clonotype: A much larger clone differs from this one at a single base, so this may be a read error. The CDR3 DNA follows: TGTGCCAGCAGCTTCCAGGACAGGGCGAACACCGGGGAGCTGTTTTTT. Translating it yields CASSFQDRANTGELFF. This chain links TRBV5-6 with TRBJ2-2; 8 bases fit TRBD1. This CDR3 comprises 16 residues. The V and J ends lost 2 bases and 0 bases, in that order; junction bases with no gene match: 3. CDR1 is SGHDT and CDR2 is YYEEEE in the germline V gene.

A note on this clonotype: Compared with germline, one end of the junction differs, possibly owing to a read error. The rearrangement joins TRBV19 to TRBJ2-1, with 8 bases fitting TRBD2. The DNA end lines up better with TRBJ2-7; the J call may be wrong. The germline V gene has CDR1 LNHDA and CDR2 SQIVND (reference sequence). The CDR3 contains 16 residues. Written as DNA, the CDR3 is TGTGCTAGTATTCCACGGGAGGGGATGAGCTACAATGAGCAGTACTTC. The encoded protein is CASIPREGMSYNEQYF.